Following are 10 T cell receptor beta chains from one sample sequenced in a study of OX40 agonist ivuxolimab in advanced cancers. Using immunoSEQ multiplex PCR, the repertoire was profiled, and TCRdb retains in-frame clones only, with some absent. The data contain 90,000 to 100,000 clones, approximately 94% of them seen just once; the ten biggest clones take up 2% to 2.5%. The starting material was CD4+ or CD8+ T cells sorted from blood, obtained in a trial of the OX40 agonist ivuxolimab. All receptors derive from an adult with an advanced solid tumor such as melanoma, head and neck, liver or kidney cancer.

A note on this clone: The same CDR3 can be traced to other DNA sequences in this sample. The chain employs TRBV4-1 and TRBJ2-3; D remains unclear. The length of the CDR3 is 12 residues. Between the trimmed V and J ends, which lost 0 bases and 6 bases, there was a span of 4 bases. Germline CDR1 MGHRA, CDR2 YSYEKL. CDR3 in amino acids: CASSQEGDTQYF. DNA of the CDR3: TGCGCCAGCAGCCAAGAAGGGGATACGCAGTATTTT.

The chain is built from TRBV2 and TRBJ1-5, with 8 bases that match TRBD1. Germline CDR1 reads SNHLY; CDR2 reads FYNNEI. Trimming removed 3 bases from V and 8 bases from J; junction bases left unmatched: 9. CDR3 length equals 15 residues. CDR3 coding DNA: TGTGCCAGCAGTGACGGGTTCGGGACAGGAGAGCCCCAGCATTTT. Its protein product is CASSDGFGTGEPQHF. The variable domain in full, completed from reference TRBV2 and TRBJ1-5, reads EPEVTQTPSHQVTQMGQEVILRCVPISNHLYFYWYRQILGQKVEFLVSFYNNEISEKSEIFDDQFSVERPDGSNFTLKIRSTKLEDSAMYFCASSDGFGTGEPQHFGDGTRLSIL.

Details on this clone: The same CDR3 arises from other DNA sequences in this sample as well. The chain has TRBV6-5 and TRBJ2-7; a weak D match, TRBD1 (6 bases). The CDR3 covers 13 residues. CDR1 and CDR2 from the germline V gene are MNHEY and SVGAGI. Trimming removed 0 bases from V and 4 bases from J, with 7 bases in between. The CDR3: CASSYSDSYEQYF. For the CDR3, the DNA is TGTGCCAGCAGTTACTCGGACAGTTACGAGCAGTACTTC.

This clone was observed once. Written as DNA, the CDR3 is TGCGCCAGCAGCCAAGAGAATTCACCCCTCCACTTT. It codes for CASSQENSPLHF. The V gene is TRBV4-1, the J gene TRBJ1-6, with D hard to call. Trimming took 0 bases from V and 7 from J, leaving 1 base between them. The germline CDR1 and CDR2 sequences are MGHRA and YSYEKL. The CDR3 spans 12 residues.

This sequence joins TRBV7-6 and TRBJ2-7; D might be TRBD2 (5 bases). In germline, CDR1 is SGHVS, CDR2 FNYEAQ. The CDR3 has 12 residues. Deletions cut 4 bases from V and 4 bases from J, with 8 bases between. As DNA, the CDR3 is TGTGCCAGCAGCTCGCCGGGGTACGAGCAGTACTTC. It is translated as CASSSPGYEQYF.

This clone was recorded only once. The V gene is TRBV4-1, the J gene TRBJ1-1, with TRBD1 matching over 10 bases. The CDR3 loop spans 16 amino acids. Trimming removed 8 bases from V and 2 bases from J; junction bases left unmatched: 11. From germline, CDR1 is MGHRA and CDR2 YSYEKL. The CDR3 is CASGLGTGDLNTEAFF. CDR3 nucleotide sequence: TGCGCCAGCGGCCTCGGGACAGGGGATCTAAACACTGAAGCTTTCTTT.

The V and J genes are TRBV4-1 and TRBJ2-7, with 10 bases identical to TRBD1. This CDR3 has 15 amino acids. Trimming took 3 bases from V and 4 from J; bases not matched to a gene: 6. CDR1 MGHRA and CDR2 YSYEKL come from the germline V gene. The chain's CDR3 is CASSQRQGAPYEQYF. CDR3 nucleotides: TGCGCCAGCAGCCAGAGACAGGGGGCGCCTTACGAGCAGTACTTC.

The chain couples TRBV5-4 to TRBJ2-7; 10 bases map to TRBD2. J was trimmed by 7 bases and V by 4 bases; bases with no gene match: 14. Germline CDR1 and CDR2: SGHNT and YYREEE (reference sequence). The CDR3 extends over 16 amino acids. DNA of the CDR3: TGTGCCAGCAGCCTGCACCCGGCTAGCGGGAGTGGTGAGCAGTACTTC. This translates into CASSLHPASGSGEQYF.

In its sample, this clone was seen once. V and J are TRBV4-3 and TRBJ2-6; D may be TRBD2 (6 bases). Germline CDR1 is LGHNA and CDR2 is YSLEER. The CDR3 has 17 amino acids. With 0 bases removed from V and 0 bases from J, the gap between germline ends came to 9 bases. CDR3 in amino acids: CASSQDRGISGANVLTF. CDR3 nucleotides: TGCGCCAGCAGCCAAGATCGCGGGATCTCTGGGGCCAACGTCCTGACTTTC.

For the CDR3, the DNA is TGTGCCAGCACCTACTCAGGAACTTCCTACGAGCAGTACTTC. It is translated as CASTYSGTSYEQYF. The V and J genes are TRBV6-6 and TRBJ2-7; D gene ambiguous. The CDR3 is 14 residues long. The ends were cut back, 7 bases at V and 1 base at J, with 14 bases in the middle. CDR1 and CDR2 from the germline V gene are MNHNY and SVGAGI (reference sequence).